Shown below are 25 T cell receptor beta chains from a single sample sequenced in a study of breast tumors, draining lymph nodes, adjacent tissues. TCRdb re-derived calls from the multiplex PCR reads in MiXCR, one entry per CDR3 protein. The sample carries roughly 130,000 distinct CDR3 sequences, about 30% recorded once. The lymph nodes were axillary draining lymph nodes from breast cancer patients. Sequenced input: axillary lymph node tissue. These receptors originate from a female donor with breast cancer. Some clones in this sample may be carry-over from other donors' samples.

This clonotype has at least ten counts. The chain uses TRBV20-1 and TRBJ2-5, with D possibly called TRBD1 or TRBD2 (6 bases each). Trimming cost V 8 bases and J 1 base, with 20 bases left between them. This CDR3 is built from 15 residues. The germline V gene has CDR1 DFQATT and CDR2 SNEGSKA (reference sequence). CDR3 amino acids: CSMKGGGSFQETQYF. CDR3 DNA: TGCAGTATGAAGGGGGGAGGTAGCTTCCAAGAGACCCAGTACTTC.

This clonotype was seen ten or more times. Written as DNA, the CDR3 is TGTGCCAGCAAAAGGGGAAGGAGCGGGGGCGATGGCTACACCTTC. It codes for CASKRGRSGGDGYTF. The V and J genes are TRBV2 and TRBJ1-2, with D possibly being TRBD1 (6 bases). CDR1 is SNHLY, CDR2 FYNNEI, per germline. This CDR3 comprises 15 residues. Trimming took off 7 bases at V and 6 bases at J, with 21 bases between the two ends.

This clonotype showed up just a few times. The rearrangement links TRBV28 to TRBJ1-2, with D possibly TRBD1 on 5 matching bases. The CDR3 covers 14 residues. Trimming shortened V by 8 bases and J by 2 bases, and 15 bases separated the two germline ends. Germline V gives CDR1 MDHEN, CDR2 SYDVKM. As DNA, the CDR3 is TGTGCCAGCTCGATGTATCCAGGGAACTATGGCTACACCTTC. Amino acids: CASSMYPGNYGYTF.

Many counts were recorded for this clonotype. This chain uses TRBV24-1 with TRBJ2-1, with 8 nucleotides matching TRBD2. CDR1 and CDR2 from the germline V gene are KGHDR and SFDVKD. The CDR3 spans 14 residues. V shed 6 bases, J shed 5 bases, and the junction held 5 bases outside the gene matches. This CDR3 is CATSRGGPNNEQFF. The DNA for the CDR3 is TGTGCCACCAGTCGGGGGGGGCCGAACAATGAGCAGTTCTTC.

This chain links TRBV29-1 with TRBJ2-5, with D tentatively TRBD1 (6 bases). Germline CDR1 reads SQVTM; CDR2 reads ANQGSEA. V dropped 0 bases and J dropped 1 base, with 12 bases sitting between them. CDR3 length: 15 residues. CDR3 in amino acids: CSVEDRGGGQETQYF. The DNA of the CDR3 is TGCAGCGTTGAAGATCGAGGGGGTGGCCAAGAGACCCAGTACTTC. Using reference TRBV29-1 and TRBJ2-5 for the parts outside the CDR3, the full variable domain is SAVISQKPSRDICQRGTSLTIQCQVDSQVTMMFWYRQQPGQSLTLIATANQGSEATYESGFVIDKFPISRPNLTFSTLTVSNMSPEDSSIYLCSVEDRGGGQETQYFGPGTRLLVL.

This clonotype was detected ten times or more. As DNA, the CDR3 is TGTGCCACCAGCAGAGATCTTTTGGGTAGCGGGGGGGAAGAGACCCAGTACTTC. Amino acid sequence: CATSRDLLGSGGEETQYF. The chain links TRBV15 to TRBJ2-5; 11 bases are a match to TRBD2. Trimming at V came to 0 bases and at J to 3 bases, leaving 9 bases not matched to a gene. The length of the CDR3 is 18 residues. The germline V gene encodes CDR1 LNHNV and CDR2 YYDKDF (reference sequence). The full variable domain, in which reference TRBV15 and TRBJ2-5 provide the parts outside the CDR3, is DAMVIQNPRYQVTQFGKPVTLSCSQTLNHNVMYWYQQKSSQAPKLLFHYYDKDFNNEADTPDNFQSRRPNTSFCFLDIRSPGLGDTAMYLCATSRDLLGSGGEETQYFGPGTRLLVL.

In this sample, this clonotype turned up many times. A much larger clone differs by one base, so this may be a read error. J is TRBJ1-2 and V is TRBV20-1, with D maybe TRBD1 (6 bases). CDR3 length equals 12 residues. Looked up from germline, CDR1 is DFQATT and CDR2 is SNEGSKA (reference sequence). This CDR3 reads CSARWDISGSTF. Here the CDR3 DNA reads TGCAGTGCACGCTGGGACATCTCCGGCTCCACCTTC.

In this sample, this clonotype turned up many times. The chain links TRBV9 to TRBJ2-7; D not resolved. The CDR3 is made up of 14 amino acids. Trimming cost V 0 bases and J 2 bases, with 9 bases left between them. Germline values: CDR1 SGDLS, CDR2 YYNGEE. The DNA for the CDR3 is TGTGCCAGCAGCGTAGCCGCGCAGCCCTACGAGCAGTACTTC. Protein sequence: CASSVAAQPYEQYF.

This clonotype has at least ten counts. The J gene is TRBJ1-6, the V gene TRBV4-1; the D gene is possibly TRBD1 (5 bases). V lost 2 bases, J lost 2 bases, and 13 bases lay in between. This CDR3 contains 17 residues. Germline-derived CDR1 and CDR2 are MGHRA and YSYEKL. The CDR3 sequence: CASSQIQGVTYNSPLHF. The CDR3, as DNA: TGCGCCAGCAGCCAAATTCAGGGAGTAACCTATAATTCACCCCTCCACTTT.

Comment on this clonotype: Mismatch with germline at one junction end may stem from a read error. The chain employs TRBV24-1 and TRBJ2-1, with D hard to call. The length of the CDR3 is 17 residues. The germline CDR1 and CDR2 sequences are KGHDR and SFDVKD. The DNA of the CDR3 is TGTGCCACCAGTGGAGTGACGGCGATCCACTCCTACAATGAGCAGTTCTTT. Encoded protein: CATSGVTAIHSYNEQFF.

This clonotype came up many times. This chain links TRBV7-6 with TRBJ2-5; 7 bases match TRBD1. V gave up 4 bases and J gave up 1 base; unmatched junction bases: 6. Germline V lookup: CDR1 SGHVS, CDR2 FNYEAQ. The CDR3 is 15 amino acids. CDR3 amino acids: CASSSSTGLQETQYF. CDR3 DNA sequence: TGTGCCAGCAGCTCGTCGACAGGGCTCCAAGAGACCCAGTACTTC.

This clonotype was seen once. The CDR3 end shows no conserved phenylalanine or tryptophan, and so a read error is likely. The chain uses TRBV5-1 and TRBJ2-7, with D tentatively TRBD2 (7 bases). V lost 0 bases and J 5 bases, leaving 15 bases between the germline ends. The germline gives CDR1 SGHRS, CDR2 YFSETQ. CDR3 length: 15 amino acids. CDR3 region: CASSLEVGGHNEQYL. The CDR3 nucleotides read TGCGCCAGCAGCTTGGAAGTCGGGGGGCACAACGAGCAGTACCTC.

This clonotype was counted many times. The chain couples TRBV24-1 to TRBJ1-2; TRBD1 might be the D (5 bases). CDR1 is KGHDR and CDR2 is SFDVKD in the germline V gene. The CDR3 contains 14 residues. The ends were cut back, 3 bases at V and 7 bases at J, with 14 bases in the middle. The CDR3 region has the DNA TGTGCCACCAGTGATGGGATCAGGGCGGGTGGCTACACCTTC. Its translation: CATSDGIRAGGYTF.

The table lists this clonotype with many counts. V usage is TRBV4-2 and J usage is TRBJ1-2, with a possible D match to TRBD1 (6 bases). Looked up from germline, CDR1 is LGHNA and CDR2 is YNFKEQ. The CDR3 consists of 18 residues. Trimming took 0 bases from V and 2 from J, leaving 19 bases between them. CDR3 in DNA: TGTGCCAGCAGCCAAGATCTGTTGGGGGGCAAAGTGAACTATGGCTACACCTTC. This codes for CASSQDLLGGKVNYGYTF.

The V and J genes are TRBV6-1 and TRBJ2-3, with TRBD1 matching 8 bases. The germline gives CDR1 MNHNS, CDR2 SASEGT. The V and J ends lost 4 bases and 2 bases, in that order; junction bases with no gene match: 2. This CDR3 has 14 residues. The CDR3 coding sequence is TGTGCCAGCAGTGGGACAGGGACCACAGATACGCAGTATTTT. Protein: CASSGTGTTDTQYF.

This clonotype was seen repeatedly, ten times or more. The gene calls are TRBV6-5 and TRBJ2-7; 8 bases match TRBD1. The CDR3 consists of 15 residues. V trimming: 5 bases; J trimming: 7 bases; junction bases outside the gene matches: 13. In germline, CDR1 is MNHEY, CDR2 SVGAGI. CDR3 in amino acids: CASSHGRTGIGEQYF. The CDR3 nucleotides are TGTGCCAGCAGTCACGGTAGGACAGGGATCGGTGAGCAGTACTTC.

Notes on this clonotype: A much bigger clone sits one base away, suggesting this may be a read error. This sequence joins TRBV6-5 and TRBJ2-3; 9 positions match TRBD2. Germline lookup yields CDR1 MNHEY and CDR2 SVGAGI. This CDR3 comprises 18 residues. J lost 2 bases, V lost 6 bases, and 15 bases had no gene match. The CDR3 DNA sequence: TGTGCCAGCAGCCGCTTGCAGGAAAGACTAGCGGTCACAGATACGCAGTATTTT. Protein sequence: CASSRLQERLAVTDTQYF.

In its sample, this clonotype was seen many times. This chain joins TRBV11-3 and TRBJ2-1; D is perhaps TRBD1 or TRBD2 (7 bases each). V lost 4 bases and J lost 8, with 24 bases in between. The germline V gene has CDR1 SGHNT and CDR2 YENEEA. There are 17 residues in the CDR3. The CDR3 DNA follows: TGTGCCAGCAGCTCCCGCCGACTAGCAGGGGGTTACCATGAGCAGTTCTTC. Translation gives CASSSRRLAGGYHEQFF.

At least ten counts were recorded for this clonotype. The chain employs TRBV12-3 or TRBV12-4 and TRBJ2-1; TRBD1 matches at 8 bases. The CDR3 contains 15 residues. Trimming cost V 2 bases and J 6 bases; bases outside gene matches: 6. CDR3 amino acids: CASSLSGTGSNEQFF. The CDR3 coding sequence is TGTGCCAGCAGTTTATCTGGGACAGGATCCAATGAGCAGTTCTTC.

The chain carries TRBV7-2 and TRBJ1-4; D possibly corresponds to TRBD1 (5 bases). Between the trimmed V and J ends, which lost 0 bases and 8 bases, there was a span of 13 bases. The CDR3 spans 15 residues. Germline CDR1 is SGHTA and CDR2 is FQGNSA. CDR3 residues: CASSLAEGLGEKLFF. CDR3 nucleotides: TGTGCCAGCAGCTTAGCGGAGGGACTCGGGGAAAAACTGTTTTTT.

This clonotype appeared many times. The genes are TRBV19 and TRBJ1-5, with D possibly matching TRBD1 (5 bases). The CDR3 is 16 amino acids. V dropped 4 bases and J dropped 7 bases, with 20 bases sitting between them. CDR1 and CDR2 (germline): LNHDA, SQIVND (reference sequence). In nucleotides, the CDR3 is TGTGCCAGTAGTACCCCACAGTTTGGCGAGGGGCAGCCCCAGCATTTT. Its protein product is CASSTPQFGEGQPQHF.

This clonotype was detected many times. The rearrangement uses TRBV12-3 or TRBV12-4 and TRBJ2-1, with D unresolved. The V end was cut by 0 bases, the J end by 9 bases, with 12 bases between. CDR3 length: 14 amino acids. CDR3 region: CASSLAMDGTEQFF. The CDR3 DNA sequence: TGTGCCAGCAGTTTAGCAATGGACGGTACTGAGCAGTTCTTC.

The CDR3 is CASSPDGSSYNEQFF. The CDR3 DNA follows: TGTGCCAGCAGTCCAGACGGCAGCTCCTACAATGAGCAGTTCTTC. The chain has TRBV2 and TRBJ2-1; D gene unclear. The CDR3 spans 15 residues. Germline loops: CDR1 SNHLY, CDR2 FYNNEI. V dropped 5 bases and J dropped 0 bases, with 11 bases sitting between them. Combining the CDR3 with reference TRBV2 and TRBJ2-1 gives the whole variable domain EPEVTQTPSHQVTQMGQEVILRCVPISNHLYFYWYRQILGQKVEFLVSFYNNEISEKSEIFDDQFSVERPDGSNFTLKIRSTKLEDSAMYFCASSPDGSSYNEQFFGPGTRLTVL.

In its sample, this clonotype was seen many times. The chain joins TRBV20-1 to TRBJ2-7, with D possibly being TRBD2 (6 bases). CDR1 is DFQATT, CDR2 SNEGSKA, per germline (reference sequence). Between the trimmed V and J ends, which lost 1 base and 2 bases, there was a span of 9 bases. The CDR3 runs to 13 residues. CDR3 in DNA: TGCAGTGCTAGAGCCCCGGGGGCCTACGAGCAGTACTTC. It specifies CSARAPGAYEQYF.

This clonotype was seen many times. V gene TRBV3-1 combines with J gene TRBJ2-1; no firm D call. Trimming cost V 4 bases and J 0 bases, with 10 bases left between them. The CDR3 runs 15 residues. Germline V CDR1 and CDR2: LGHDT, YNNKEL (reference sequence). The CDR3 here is CASSLGWNSYNEQFF. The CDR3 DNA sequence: TGTGCCAGCAGCCTGGGCTGGAACTCCTACAATGAGCAGTTCTTC.